The 24 T cell receptor beta chains listed next were all sequenced from one sample in a study of control samples from healthy donors and cancer patients. The method was immunoSEQ multiplex PCR; TCRdb's version includes in-frame clones alone and lacks a portion of them. The data contain more than 150,000 clones, roughly 91% of them singletons. The sample consisted of blood. The receptors derive from a man aged 18 to 35 in good health.

J is TRBJ2-1 and V is TRBV27; 7 bases line up with TRBD1. J gave up 0 bases and V 11 bases, and 10 bases lay outside the gene matches. Looked up from germline, CDR1 is MNHEY and CDR2 is SMNVEV (reference sequence). The CDR3 sequence is 15 residues long. CDR3 sequence reads: CASKRGQSSYNEQFF. CDR3 nucleotide sequence: TGTGCCTCCAAAAGGGGACAGAGCTCCTACAATGAGCAGTTCTTC.

The V gene is TRBV12-3 or TRBV12-4, the J gene TRBJ1-2; D remains unclear. The CDR3 spans 12 residues. Trimming left V 3 bases short and J 4 bases short, with 6 bases between. CDR3: CASSLGVYGYTF. The CDR3 DNA sequence: TGTGCCAGCAGTTTGGGAGTCTATGGCTACACCTTC.

This chain connects TRBV29-1 to TRBJ2-2; a weak D match, TRBD1 (5 bases). CDR1 and CDR2 from the germline V gene are SQVTM and ANQGSEA. The V end lost 6 bases, the J end lost 3 bases, and 14 bases lay between the germline ends. This CDR3 spans 14 amino acids. CDR3 bases: TGCAGCGTGCAGGGAAATACGGACACCGGGGAGCTGTTTTTT. It yields the protein CSVQGNTDTGELFF.

The chain carries TRBV27 and TRBJ2-1; D remains unclear. The germline V gene has CDR1 MNHEY and CDR2 SMNVEV (reference sequence). CDR3 length: 15 residues. Trimming took 3 bases from V and 0 from J, leaving 9 bases between them. CDR3 bases: TGTGCCAGCAGTTTCTACGGAAGCTCCTACAATGAGCAGTTCTTC. This codes for CASSFYGSSYNEQFF.

In this sample, this clone turned up a few times. CDR3 sequence reads: CASSQSAAGKQPQHF. The DNA for the CDR3 is TGCGCCAGCAGCCAATCCGCAGCGGGTAAGCAGCCCCAGCATTTT. V gene TRBV4-1 combines with J gene TRBJ1-5, with D unclear. The V gene lost 2 bases and the J gene lost 7 bases, with 15 bases spanning the gap. The CDR3 is made up of 15 amino acids. Germline V gene lookup returns CDR1 MGHRA and CDR2 YSYEKL.

The chain recombines TRBV5-1 with TRBJ1-1; 12 bases fit TRBD1. Germline loops: CDR1 SGHRS, CDR2 YFSETQ. Germline trimming cut 0 bases from V and 5 bases from J; bases unmatched to any gene: 5. CDR3 length equals 16 residues. Here the CDR3 reads CASSLEGQGARTEAFF. In nucleotides, the CDR3 is TGCGCCAGCAGCTTGGAGGGACAGGGGGCCAGGACTGAAGCTTTCTTT.

CDR3 in DNA: TGTGCCAGCAGTGGTACAGAGAATCAGCCCCAGCATTTT. This encodes CASSGTENQPQHF. V usage is TRBV2 and J usage is TRBJ1-5; D is unclear. The V end lost 4 bases, the J end lost 4 bases, and 8 bases lay between the germline ends. CDR1 is SNHLY and CDR2 is FYNNEI in the germline V gene. CDR3 length: 13 amino acids.

The rearrangement uses TRBV3-1 (or the pseudogene TRBV3-2) and TRBJ2-2, with D unclear. The length of the CDR3 is 14 residues. Trimming stripped 11 bases from V and 0 bases from J, with 13 bases between. Per the germline V gene, CDR1 is LGHDT and CDR2 is YNNKEL (reference sequence). The CDR3 DNA sequence: TGTGCCTCGTCTAGGGCAGCGAACACCGGGGAGCTGTTTTTT. Its translation: CASSRAANTGELFF.

The V and J genes are TRBV5-1 and TRBJ1-4; 8 nucleotides match TRBD1. Germline assignment: CDR1 SGHRS and CDR2 YFSETQ. Trimming cost V 4 bases and J 2 bases; bases outside gene matches: 10. This CDR3 is built from 17 residues. The CDR3 reads CASSAGQGAYTNEKLFF. The CDR3 DNA sequence: TGCGCCAGCAGCGCCGGGCAGGGGGCGTATACTAATGAAAAACTGTTTTTT.

This clone has a single count. The chain couples TRBV25-1 to TRBJ2-2, with D unresolved. The germline gives CDR1 MGHDK, CDR2 SYGVNS. The V end lost 2 bases, the J end lost 1 base, and 11 bases lay between the germline ends. The CDR3 has 16 amino acids. The DNA for the CDR3 is TGTGCCAGCAGTGAAAGAAAAGGGTTGAACACCGGGGAGCTGTTTTTT. It is translated as CASSERKGLNTGELFF. The whole variable domain, remainder taken from reference TRBV25-1 and TRBJ2-2, is EADIYQTPRYLVIGTGKKITLECSQTMGHDKMYWYQQDPGMELHLIHYSYGVNSTEKGDLSSESTVSRIRTEHFPLTLESARPSHTSQYLCASSERKGLNTGELFFGEGSRLTVL.

V and J are TRBV27 and TRBJ2-3, with 9 positions matching TRBD2. Germline-derived CDR1 and CDR2 are MNHEY and SMNVEV (reference sequence). The CDR3 totals 18 residues. V was pared by 5 bases and J by 7 bases, with 19 bases of the junction left unmatched. CDR3 DNA sequence: TGTGCCAGCAGTCTCCGCCGACAAGCTAGCGGGGATAGGAATACGCAGTATTTT. Protein: CASSLRRQASGDRNTQYF.

CDR3 region: CASSARTSGGNEQFF. CDR3 sequence (DNA): TGTGCCAGCAGTGCCCGGACTAGCGGGGGGAATGAGCAGTTCTTC. The chain combines TRBV27 with TRBJ2-1, with TRBD2 matching 14 bases. V was pared by 5 bases and J by 7 bases, with 4 bases of the junction left unmatched. CDR3 size: 15 residues. Per the germline V gene, CDR1 is MNHEY and CDR2 is SMNVEV (reference sequence).

The chain uses TRBV18 and TRBJ1-2; TRBD1 is a possible D gene (6 bases). V lost 6 bases and J 5 bases, leaving 13 bases between the germline ends. CDR3 size: 13 residues. From germline, CDR1 is KGHSH and CDR2 LQKENI. In DNA form, the CDR3 reads TGTGCCAGCTCCCCGCAGGGGCAGTATGGCTACACCTTC. This sequence encodes CASSPQGQYGYTF.

The J gene is TRBJ1-2, the V gene TRBV6-5; D is ambiguous. There are 11 residues in the CDR3. The V gene lost 10 bases and the J gene lost 10 bases, with 16 bases spanning the gap. Germline CDR1 MNHEY, CDR2 SVGAGI. CDR3 in DNA: TGTGCCATCCTGTTCCTTAACGACTACACCTTC. It yields the protein CAILFLNDYTF.

This chain joins TRBV4-1 and TRBJ1-3, with 7 bases identical to TRBD1. CDR3 length: 17 residues. With 4 bases clipped from V and 3 bases from J, the junction kept 12 bases outside the gene matches. CDR1 and CDR2 (germline): MGHRA, YSYEKL. DNA of the CDR3: TGCGCCAGCAGCCGTTACCAGGGGGGGGCTAATGGAAACACCATATATTTT. Amino acid sequence: CASSRYQGGANGNTIYF.

The V call is TRBV28, the J call TRBJ2-7; 8 nucleotides agree with TRBD2. V lost 11 bases to trimming and J lost 4 bases; unmatched junction nucleotides: 16. The CDR3 is 15 residues long. Germline CDR1 and CDR2: MDHEN and SYDVKM. The chain's CDR3 is CASHSGGVDVYEQYF. The CDR3 DNA reads as TGTGCCTCCCACAGCGGGGGAGTGGATGTGTACGAGCAGTACTTC.

The chain couples TRBV12-3 or TRBV12-4 to TRBJ2-2; D unresolved. Trimming pared 3 bases from V and 4 bases from J, leaving 6 bases between. This CDR3 contains 13 residues. The CDR3 protein is CASSFSSTGELFF. In nucleotides, the CDR3 is TGTGCCAGCAGTTTTTCGAGCACCGGGGAGCTGTTTTTT.

Comments on this clone: The junction shows a germline mismatch at one end, possibly a read error. This rearrangement joins TRBV19 to TRBJ2-2, with D tentatively TRBD2 (5 bases). This CDR3 has 16 residues. Germline CDR1 and CDR2: LNHDA and SQIVND (reference sequence). The CDR3 DNA sequence: TGTGCCAGTAGCAAAAGACCGGAGTCCCAGAACCGGGGAGCTGTTTTT. Translation: CASSKRPESQNRGAVF.

The rearrangement links TRBV6-5 to TRBJ2-7; weak D call: TRBD1 (5 bases). CDR3 size: 13 residues. CDR1 is MNHEY and CDR2 is SVGAGI in the germline V gene. V lost 7 bases and J 0 bases, leaving 10 bases between the germline ends. CDR3 amino acids: CASNNGHSYEQYF. The CDR3 DNA reads TGTGCCAGCAACAACGGACACTCCTACGAGCAGTACTTC.

V and J are TRBV5-1 and TRBJ1-2; TRBD1 matches 7 bases. Trimming cost V 3 bases and J 2 bases; bases outside gene matches: 10. The CDR3 totals 16 residues. Germline CDR1 is SGHRS and CDR2 is YFSETQ. CDR3 bases: TGCGCCAGCAGCTGGGGACAGCCCGATGTCAACTATGGCTACACCTTC. Its translation: CASSWGQPDVNYGYTF.

The genes are TRBV19 and TRBJ1-4; weak D call: TRBD1 (5 bases). This CDR3 region has 16 residues. Germline V CDR1 and CDR2: LNHDA, SQIVND (reference sequence). Trimming removed 0 bases from V and 10 bases from J, with 18 bases in between. The CDR3 loop reads CASSIDLGPHARKLFF. CDR3 sequence (DNA): TGTGCCAGTAGTATAGATCTGGGACCCCATGCTCGAAAACTGTTTTTT.

The gene calls are TRBV5-6 and TRBJ2-1; no clear D gene. This CDR3 has 13 amino acids. The germline V and J ends were trimmed by 2 bases and 9 bases, with 12 bases remaining between them. Germline V gene lookup returns CDR1 SGHDT and CDR2 YYEEEE. Here the CDR3 DNA reads TGTGCCAGCAGCTTCTGGGTACAAAGTGAGCAGTTCTTC. Its protein is CASSFWVQSEQFF.

V and J are TRBV7-2 and TRBJ2-3; no firm D call. Germline V gene data show CDR1 as SGHTA and CDR2 as FQGNSA. The CDR3 consists of 14 residues. V dropped 1 base and J dropped 0 bases, with 5 bases sitting between them. CDR3 nucleotide sequence: TGTGCCAGCAGCTTAGTTGACAGCACAGATACGCAGTATTTT. Its protein is CASSLVDSTDTQYF.

The genes are TRBV11-3 and TRBJ1-1; 9 nucleotides line up with TRBD1. CDR1 and CDR2 (germline): SGHNT, YENEEA. CDR3 size: 15 residues. The V and J ends lost 4 bases and 2 bases, in that order; junction bases with no gene match: 5. CDR3 nucleotides: TGTGCCAGCAGCTCGGGACAGGGCATAAACACTGAAGCTTTCTTT. Protein sequence: CASSSGQGINTEAFF. Looking up the rest from reference TRBV11-3 and TRBJ1-1 gives the full variable domain: EAGVVQSPRYKIIEKKQPVAFWCNPISGHNTLYWYLQNLGQGPELLIRYENEEAVDDSQLPKDRFSAERLKGVDSTLKIQPAELGDSAVYLCASSSGQGINTEAFFGQGTRLTVV.